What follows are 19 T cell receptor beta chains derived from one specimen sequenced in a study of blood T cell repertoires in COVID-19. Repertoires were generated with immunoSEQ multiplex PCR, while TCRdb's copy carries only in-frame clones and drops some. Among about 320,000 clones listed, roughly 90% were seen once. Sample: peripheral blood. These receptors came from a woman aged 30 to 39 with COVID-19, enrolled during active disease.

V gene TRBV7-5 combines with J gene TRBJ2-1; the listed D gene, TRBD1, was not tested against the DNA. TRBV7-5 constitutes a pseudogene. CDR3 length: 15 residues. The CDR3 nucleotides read TGTGTCAGAAGCCCCGACAGGGCGATAAACAATGAGCAGTTCTTC. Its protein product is CVRSPDRAINNEQFF.

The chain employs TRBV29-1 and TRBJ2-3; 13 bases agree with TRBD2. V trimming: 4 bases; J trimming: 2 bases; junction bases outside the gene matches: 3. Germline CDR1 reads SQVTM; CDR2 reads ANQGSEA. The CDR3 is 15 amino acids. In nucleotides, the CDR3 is TGCAGCGTTGGACTAGCGGGGGGCTACACAGATACGCAGTATTTT. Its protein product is CSVGLAGGYTDTQYF.

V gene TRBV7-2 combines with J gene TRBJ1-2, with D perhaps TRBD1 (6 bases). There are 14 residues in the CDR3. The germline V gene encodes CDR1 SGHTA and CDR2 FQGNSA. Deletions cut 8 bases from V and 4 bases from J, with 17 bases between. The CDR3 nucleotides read TGTGCCAGCGCAAACCGAGCCAGGGGCTATGGCTACACCTTC. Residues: CASANRARGYGYTF.

Written as DNA, the CDR3 is TGTGCCACCAGTGATTTAGCGGGTGAGGGGACAGATACGCAGTATTTT. It yields the protein CATSDLAGEGTDTQYF. The rearrangement joins TRBV24-1 to TRBJ2-3, with D possibly matching TRBD2 (6 bases). This CDR3 has 16 residues. Trimming cost V 1 base and J 3 bases, with 13 bases left between them. Looked up from germline, CDR1 is KGHDR and CDR2 is SFDVKD.

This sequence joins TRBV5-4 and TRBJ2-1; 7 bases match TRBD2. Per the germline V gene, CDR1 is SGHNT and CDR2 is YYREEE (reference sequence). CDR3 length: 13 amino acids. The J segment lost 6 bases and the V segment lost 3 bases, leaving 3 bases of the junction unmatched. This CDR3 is CASSSGLGNEQFF. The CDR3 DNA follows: TGTGCCAGCAGCTCCGGACTAGGCAATGAGCAGTTCTTC.

The CDR3 spells CASSPLQGPWGYTF. The CDR3 coding sequence is TGTGCCAGCAGCCCGTTACAGGGGCCCTGGGGCTACACCTTC. The chain combines TRBV27 with TRBJ1-2; 7 bases line up with TRBD1. This CDR3 spans 14 amino acids. CDR1 is MNHEY and CDR2 is SMNVEV in the germline V gene (reference sequence). V lost 6 bases and J lost 8; bases outside the gene matches: 12.

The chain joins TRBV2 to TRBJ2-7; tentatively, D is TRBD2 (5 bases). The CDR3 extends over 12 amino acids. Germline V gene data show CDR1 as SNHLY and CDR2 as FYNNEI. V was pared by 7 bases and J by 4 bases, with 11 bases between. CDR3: CASILDLYEQYF. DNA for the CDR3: TGTGCCAGCATTCTGGACTTATACGAGCAGTACTTC. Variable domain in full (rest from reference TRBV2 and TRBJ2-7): EPEVTQTPSHQVTQMGQEVILRCVPISNHLYFYWYRQILGQKVEFLVSFYNNEISEKSEIFDDQFSVERPDGSNFTLKIRSTKLEDSAMYFCASILDLYEQYFGPGTRLTVT.

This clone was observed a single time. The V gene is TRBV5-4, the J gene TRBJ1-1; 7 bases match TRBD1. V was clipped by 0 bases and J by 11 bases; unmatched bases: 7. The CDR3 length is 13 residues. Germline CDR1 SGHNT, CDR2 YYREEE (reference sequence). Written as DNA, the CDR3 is TGTGCCAGCAGCTTGGGACAGGGAGGAGACGCTTTCTTT. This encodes CASSLGQGGDAFF.

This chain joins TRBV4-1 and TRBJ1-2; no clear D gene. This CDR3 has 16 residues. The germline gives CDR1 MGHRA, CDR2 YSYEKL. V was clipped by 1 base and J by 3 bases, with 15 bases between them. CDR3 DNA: TGCGCCAGCAGCCAAGTCTCCCCCCCCCGAGACTATGGCTACACCTTC. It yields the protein CASSQVSPPRDYGYTF.

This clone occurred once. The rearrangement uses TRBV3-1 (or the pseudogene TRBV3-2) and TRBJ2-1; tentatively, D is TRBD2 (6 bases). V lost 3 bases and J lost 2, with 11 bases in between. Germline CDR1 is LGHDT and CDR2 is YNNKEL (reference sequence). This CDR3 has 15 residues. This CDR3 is CASSHRTTPYNEQFF. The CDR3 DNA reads TGTGCCAGCAGCCACCGGACTACCCCCTACAATGAGCAGTTCTTC.

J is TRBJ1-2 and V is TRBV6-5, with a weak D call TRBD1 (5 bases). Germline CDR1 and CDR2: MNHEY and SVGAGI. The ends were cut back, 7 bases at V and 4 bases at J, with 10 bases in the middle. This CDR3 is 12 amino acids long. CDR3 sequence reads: CASTGMAYGYTF. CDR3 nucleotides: TGTGCCAGCACAGGGATGGCCTATGGCTACACCTTC.

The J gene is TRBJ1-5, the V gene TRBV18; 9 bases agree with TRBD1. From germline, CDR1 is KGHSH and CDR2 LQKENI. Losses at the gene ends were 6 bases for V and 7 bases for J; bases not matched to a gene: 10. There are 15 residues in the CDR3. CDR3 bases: TGTGCCAGCTCCCTGGGACAGGGAATTGGCCAGCCCCAGCATTTT. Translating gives CASSLGQGIGQPQHF.

The CDR3 nucleotides read TGTGCCAGCAGCTCCCGTTTCTTTGCAACTAATGAAAAACTGTTTTTT. It is translated as CASSSRFFATNEKLFF. The V call is TRBV13, the J call TRBJ1-4; no clear D gene. Deletions cut 4 bases from V and 0 bases from J, with 12 bases between. The CDR3 runs to 16 residues. Germline loops: CDR1 PRHDT, CDR2 FYEKMQ (reference sequence).

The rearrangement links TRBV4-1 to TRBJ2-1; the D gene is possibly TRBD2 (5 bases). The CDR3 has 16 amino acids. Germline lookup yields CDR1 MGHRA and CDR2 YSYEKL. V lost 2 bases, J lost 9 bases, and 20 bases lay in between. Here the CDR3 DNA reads TGCGCCAGCAGCCAACTACCCCTCCCCGGGGTGGGTGAGCAGTTCTTC. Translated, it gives CASSQLPLPGVGEQFF.

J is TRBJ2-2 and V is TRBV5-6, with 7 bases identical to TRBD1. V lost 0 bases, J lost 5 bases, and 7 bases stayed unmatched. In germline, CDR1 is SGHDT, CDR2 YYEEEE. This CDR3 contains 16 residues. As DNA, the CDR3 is TGTGCCAGCAGCTTGGGACAGGGTGGGGTAACCGGGGAGCTGTTTTTT. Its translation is CASSLGQGGVTGELFF.

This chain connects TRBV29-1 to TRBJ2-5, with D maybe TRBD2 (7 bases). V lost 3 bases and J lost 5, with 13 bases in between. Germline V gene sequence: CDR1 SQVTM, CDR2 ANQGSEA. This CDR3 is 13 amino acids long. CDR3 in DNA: TGCAGCGTTGAGGCGGGGGCTAGGGAGACCCAGTACTTC. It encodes CSVEAGARETQYF.

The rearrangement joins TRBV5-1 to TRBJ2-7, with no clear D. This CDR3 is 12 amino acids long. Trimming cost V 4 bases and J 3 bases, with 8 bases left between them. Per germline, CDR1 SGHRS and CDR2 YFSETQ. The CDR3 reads CASSTHSYEQYF. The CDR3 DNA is TGCGCCAGCAGCACGCACAGCTACGAGCAGTACTTC.

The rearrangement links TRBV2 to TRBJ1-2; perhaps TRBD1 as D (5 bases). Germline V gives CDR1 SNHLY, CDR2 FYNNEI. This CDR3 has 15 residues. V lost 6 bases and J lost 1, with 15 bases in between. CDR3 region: CASSSGTSHNYGYTF. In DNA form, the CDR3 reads TGTGCCAGCAGCAGCGGGACCTCGCATAACTATGGCTACACCTTC.

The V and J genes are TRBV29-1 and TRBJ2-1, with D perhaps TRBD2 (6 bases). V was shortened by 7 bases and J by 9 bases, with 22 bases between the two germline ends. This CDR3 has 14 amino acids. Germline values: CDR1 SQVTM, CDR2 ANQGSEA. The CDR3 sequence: CSDQKGGRSSEQFF. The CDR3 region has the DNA TGCAGCGACCAAAAGGGAGGTCGGTCAAGTGAGCAGTTCTTC.